This T cell receptor (beta chain) was recovered during a study of identical twins. Study observations and caveats: Those out-of-frame alpha sequences shared by twins showed an excess of low generation probability. Within cord blood, abundant beta clonotypes carried fewer insertions, but memory repertoires showed no such trend. For out-of-frame beta sequences, excess twin sharing was weaker.

On this clonotype: Its antigen is not known.

Germline lookup yields CDR1 SNHLY and CDR2 FYNNEI. The CDR3 has 14 residues. V was clipped by 1 base and J by 1 base, with 7 bases between them. A universal primer site arose from template switching, and cDNA bore unique molecular identifiers. Each CDR3 protein is one row after TCRdb ran MiXCR on the 5' RACE reads. Here the sample spans some 300,000 distinct CDR3 sequences, approximately 13% being singletons. These data also formed part of another study, on yellow fever vaccine responses in identical twins.

Material for sequencing was CD8+ T cells sorted from blood. The receptor comes from a woman aged 18-29 years in good health. The chain employs TRBV2 and TRBJ1-1, with D possibly TRBD1 on 6 matching bases. This CDR3 reads CASSEDRENTEAFF. CDR3 nucleotide sequence: TGTGCCAGCAGTGAAGACAGGGAGAACACTGAAGCTTTCTTT.